This T cell receptor (beta chain) was recorded in a study of blood T cell repertoires in COVID-19. Study-level background: COVID-19 samples from acute and convalescent phases originated in the United States, Italy and Spain.

Clinical history reported by participants formed the basis on which cohorts were assigned. A COVID-19 case had been met by exposed participants during the 2 weeks before study entry. A few counts support this clone. Germline CDR1 and CDR2: WSHSY and SAAADI. The CDR3 covers 15 residues. Germline trimming cut 6 bases from V and 5 bases from J; bases unmatched to any gene: 6. Source study methods: It was from reference gene primer amplification that nucleated cell counts were estimated. Here immunoSEQ multiplex PCR was the method, and the copy in TCRdb shows in-frame clones only, minus some. The D gene and trimming were derived from the DNA, and the V and J assignments and clone size from that table. The data contain roughly 150,000 clones, approximately 88% of them singletons.

Sequencing input: PBMCs or T cells enriched from blood (not recorded which). V is TRBV10-2 and J is TRBJ2-5; TRBD2 agrees at 13 bases. This TCR was sampled from a man between 65 and 85 years old who had been exposed to COVID-19. The CDR3 region has the DNA TGCGCCAGCAGAGGACTAGCGGGAGTAGGTGAGACCCAGTACTTC. Its translation is CASRGLAGVGETQYF.